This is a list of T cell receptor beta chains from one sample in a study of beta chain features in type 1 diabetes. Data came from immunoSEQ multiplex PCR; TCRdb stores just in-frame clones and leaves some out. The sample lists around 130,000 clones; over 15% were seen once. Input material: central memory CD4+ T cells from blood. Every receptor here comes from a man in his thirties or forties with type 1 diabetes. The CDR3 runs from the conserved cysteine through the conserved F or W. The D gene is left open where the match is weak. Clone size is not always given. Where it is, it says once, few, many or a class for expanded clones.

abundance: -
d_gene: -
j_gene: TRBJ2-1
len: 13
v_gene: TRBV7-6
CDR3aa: CASSLAPGDEQFF
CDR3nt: TGTGCCAGCAGCTTAGCGCCGGGAGATGAGCAGTTCTTC

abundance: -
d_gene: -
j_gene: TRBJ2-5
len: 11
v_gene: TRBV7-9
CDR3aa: CASSLWETQYF
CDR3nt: TGTGCCAGCAGCTTATGGGAGACCCAGTACTTC

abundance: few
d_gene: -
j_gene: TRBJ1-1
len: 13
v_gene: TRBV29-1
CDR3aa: CSVRGQGNTEAFF
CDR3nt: TGCAGCGTCCGAGGGCAGGGGAACACTGAAGCTTTCTTT

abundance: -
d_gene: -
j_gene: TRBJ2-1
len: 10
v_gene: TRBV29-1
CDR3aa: CSVDENEQFF
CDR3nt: TGCAGCGTTGATGAGAATGAGCAGTTCTTC

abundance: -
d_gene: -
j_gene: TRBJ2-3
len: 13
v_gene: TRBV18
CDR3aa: CASSPGGMNTQYF
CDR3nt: TGTGCCAGCTCACCCGGGGGAATGAATACGCAGTATTTT

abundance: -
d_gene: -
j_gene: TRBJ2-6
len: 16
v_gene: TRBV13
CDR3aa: CASSPTDNSGANVLTF
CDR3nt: TGTGCCAGCAGCCCGACCGACAACTCTGGGGCCAACGTCCTGACTTTC

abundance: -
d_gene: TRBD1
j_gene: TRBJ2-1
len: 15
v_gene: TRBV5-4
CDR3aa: CASSLFRGIGNEQFF
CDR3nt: TGTGCCAGCAGCTTGTTCAGGGGGATAGGCAATGAGCAGTTCTTC

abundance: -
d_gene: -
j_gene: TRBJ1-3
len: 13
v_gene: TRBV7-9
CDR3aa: CASSLDHGNTIYF
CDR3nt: TGTGCCAGCAGCTTGGACCATGGGAACACCATATATTTT

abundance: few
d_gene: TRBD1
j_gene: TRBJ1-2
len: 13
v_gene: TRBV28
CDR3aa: CASIARQGGGYTF
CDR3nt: TGTGCCAGCATAGCCCGACAGGGTGGTGGCTACACCTTC

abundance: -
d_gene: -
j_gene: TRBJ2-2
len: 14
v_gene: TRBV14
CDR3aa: CASSPGQNTGELFF
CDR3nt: TGTGCCAGCAGCCCTGGACAGAACACCGGGGAGCTGTTTTTT

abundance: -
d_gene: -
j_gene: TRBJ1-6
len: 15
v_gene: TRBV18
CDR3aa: CASSPESSYNSPLHF
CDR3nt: TGTGCCAGCTCACCCGAGAGCTCCTATAATTCACCCCTCCACTTT

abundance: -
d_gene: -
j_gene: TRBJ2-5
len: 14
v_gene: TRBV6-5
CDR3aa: CASSEVGKNEAQYF
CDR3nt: TGTGCCAGCAGTGAAGTCGGGAAAAACGAGGCCCAGTACTTC

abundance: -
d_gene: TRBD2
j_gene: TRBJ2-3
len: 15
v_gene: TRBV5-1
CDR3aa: CASSLTSGGTDTQYF
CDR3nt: TGCGCCAGCAGCTTGACCAGCGGGGGCACAGATACGCAGTATTTT

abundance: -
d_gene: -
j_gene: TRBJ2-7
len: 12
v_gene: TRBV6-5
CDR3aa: CAIGRRSYEQYF
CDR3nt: TGTGCCATTGGACGGAGGTCCTACGAGCAGTACTTC

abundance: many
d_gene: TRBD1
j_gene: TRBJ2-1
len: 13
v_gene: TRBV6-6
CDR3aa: CASLDRQYNEQFF
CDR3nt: TGTGCCAGCCTGGACAGGCAGTACAATGAGCAGTTCTTC

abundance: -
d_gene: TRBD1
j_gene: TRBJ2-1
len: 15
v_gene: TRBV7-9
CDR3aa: CASSRSGGEANEQFF
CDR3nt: TGTGCCAGCAGCCGATCAGGGGGCGAGGCCAATGAGCAGTTCTTC

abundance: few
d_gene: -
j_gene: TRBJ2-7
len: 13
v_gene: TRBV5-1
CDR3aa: CASSLEGAYEQYF
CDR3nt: TGCGCCAGCAGCTTGGAGGGAGCCTACGAGCAGTACTTC

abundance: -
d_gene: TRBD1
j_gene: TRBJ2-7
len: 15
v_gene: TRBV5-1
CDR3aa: CASSFVYRGRYEQYF
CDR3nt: TGCGCCAGCAGCTTTGTTTACAGGGGAAGATACGAGCAGTACTTC

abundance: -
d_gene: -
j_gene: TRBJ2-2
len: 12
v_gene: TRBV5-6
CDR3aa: CASVVLAGELFF
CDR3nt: TGTGCCAGCGTGGTTCTAGCCGGGGAGCTGTTTTTT

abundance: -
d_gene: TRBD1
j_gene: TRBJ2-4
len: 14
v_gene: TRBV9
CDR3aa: CASSGQGNGYIQYF
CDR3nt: TGTGCCAGCAGCGGACAGGGGAACGGATACATTCAGTACTTC

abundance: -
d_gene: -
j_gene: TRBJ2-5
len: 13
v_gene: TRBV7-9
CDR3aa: CAIGTGYQETQYF
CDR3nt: TGTGCCATTGGAACAGGGTACCAAGAGACCCAGTACTTC

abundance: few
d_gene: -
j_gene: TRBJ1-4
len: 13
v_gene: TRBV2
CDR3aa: CASSEGALEKLFF
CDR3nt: TGTGCCAGCAGTGAAGGCGCTTTGGAAAAACTGTTTTTT

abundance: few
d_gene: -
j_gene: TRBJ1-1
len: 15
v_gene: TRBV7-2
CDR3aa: CASSFSGRAVTEAFF
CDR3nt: TGTGCCAGCAGCTTTTCTGGCAGGGCGGTCACTGAAGCTTTCTTT

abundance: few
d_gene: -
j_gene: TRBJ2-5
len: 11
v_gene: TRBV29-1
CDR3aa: CSVEGEETQYF
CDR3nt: TGCAGCGTTGAGGGTGAGGAGACCCAGTACTTC

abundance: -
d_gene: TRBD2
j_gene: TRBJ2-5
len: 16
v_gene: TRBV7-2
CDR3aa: CASSSPSGGAQETQYF
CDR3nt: TGTGCCAGCAGCTCCCCTAGCGGGGGGGCGCAAGAGACCCAGTACTTC

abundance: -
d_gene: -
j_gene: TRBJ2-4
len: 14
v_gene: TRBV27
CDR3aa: CASSSHLAKNIQYF
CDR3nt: TGTGCCAGCAGTTCCCACTTAGCCAAAAACATTCAGTACTTC